The entry that follows covers one T cell receptor beta chain sequence. Its antigen is unidentified. The source of the sample is a study of T cell repertoires in cytomegalovirus infection. Study context: Both a matching HLA type and CMV infection were indicated by public TCR beta signatures. Points from the study as a whole: The ex vivo response was dominated by HLA-C-restricted CMV-specific TCR beta clonotypes. Identification of carriers of CMV plus the relevant HLA was performed using cumulative public TCR beta family frequency.

Via MiXCR, TCRdb re-called the reads, giving one row per CDR3 protein. The sample records under 350,000 distinct CDR3 sequences, approximately 22% being singletons. CDR1 and CDR2 (germline): KGHDR, SFDVKD. V shed 2 bases, J shed 7 bases, and the junction held 9 bases outside the gene matches. CDR3 length: 15 residues. Specimen: cultured PBMCs, collected from culture after CMV antigen stimulation. This receptor was identified in a human donor in good health (CMV status not recorded). Some clones in this sample may be carry-over from other donors' samples. V usage is TRBV24-1 and J usage is TRBJ2-5, with TRBD2 matching 7 bases. This chain's CDR3 is CATSDWTSKGRTQYF. The CDR3 nucleotides are TGTGCCACCAGTGATTGGACTAGTAAAGGGAGGACCCAGTACTTC.